This T cell receptor (beta chain) is drawn from a study of blood T cells in healthy people across ages. General study results and limits: Estimates drawn from one million T cells were deemed to understate diversity.

This CDR3 region has 14 residues. The germline CDR1 and CDR2 sequences are MNHEY and SVGEGT. Through a sample-barcoded 5' primer and a J-beta primer mix, a second PCR was run for roughly 7 to 12 cycles. The template-switch adaptor, which had 12 random nucleotides, put a tag on each cDNA molecule. From the 5' RACE reads, TCRdb called clonotypes with MiXCR, one entry per CDR3 protein. The sample consists of about 680,000 distinct CDR3 sequences, approximately 50% of them appearing once. Note on this clonotype: What it binds is unknown.

This receptor was taken from a woman aged 55-70 years in good health. Specimen: blood. The chain is built from TRBV6-2 or TRBV6-3 and TRBJ2-5; tentatively, D is TRBD2 (5 bases). The DNA end lines up better with TRBJ2-7; the J call may be wrong. CDR3 sequence reads: CASTVAASGYEQYF. CDR3 sequence (DNA): TGTGCCAGCACCGTTGCGGCGTCGGGGTACGAGCAGTACTTC.